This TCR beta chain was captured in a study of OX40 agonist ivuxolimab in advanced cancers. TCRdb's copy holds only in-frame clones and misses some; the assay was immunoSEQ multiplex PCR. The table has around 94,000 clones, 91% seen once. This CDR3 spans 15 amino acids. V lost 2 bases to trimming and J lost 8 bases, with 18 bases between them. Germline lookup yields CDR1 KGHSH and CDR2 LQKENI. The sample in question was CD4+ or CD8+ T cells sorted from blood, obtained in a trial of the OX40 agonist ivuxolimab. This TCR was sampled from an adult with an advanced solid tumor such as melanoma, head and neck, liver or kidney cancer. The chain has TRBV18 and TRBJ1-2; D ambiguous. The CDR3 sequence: CASSPGSEILGGYTF. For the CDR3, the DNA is TGTGCCAGCTCACCAGGGTCAGAAATACTAGGCGGCTACACCTTC. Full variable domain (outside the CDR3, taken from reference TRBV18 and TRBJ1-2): NAGVMQNPRHLVRRRGQEARLRCSPMKGHSHVYWYRQLPEEGLKFMVYLQKENIIDESGMPKERFSAEFPKEGPSILRIQQVVRGDSAAYFCASSPGSEILGGYTFGSGTRLTVV.